This entry lists 12 T cell receptor beta chains sequenced from one sample in a study of beta chain features in type 1 diabetes. The study reverse transcribed the entire isolated RNA, so it sequenced expressed TCRB transcripts. The repertoire was sequenced with immunoSEQ multiplex PCR; TCRdb's copy has only in-frame clones and lacks some. This sample has around 190,000 clones, with about 12% found just once. Sequencing was performed on central memory CD4+ T cells from blood. Receptor source: a woman aged 18 to 35 in good health.

This clone was observed a handful of times. The chain employs TRBV28 and TRBJ1-1; 9 bases map to TRBD1. The CDR3 runs to 13 residues. J was trimmed by 10 bases and V by 5 bases; bases with no gene match: 8. CDR1 is MDHEN and CDR2 is SYDVKM in the germline V gene. The CDR3 nucleotides read TGTGCCAGCAGTCTCGACAGGGGGAGATTAGCTTTCTTT. Its protein is CASSLDRGRLAFF.

The chain is built from TRBV7-9 and TRBJ1-5; D might be TRBD1 (5 bases). The V end lost 6 bases, the J end lost 7 bases, and 13 bases lay between the germline ends. Germline CDR1 and CDR2: SEHNR and FQNEAQ (reference sequence). The CDR3 covers 13 residues. CDR3 sequence: CASRAGGEQPQHF. CDR3 bases: TGTGCCAGCAGGGCGGGGGGTGAGCAGCCCCAGCATTTT.

This clone occurred a few times. The rearrangement uses TRBV28 and TRBJ1-5; no clear D gene. The length of the CDR3 is 11 residues. V lost 6 bases, J lost 2 bases, and 2 bases lay in between. Germline CDR1 and CDR2: MDHEN and SYDVKM. The CDR3 loop is CASSGNQPQHF. The CDR3 DNA sequence: TGTGCCAGCAGCGGCAATCAGCCCCAGCATTTT.

The chain links TRBV29-1 to TRBJ1-5; a possible D gene is TRBD1 (6 bases). Per the germline V gene, CDR1 is SQVTM and CDR2 is ANQGSEA. The ends were cut back, 5 bases at V and 0 bases at J, with 14 bases in the middle. This CDR3 region has 15 residues. In DNA, the CDR3 is TGCAGCGTTCCCCGGGACACATATAGCAATCAGCCCCAGCATTTT. This sequence encodes CSVPRDTYSNQPQHF.

This clone was seen a few times. This chain links TRBV25-1 with TRBJ2-1, with D possibly TRBD1 on 6 matching bases. The V gene's germline CDR1 is MGHDK and CDR2 SYGVNS. The CDR3 has 15 residues. V was pared by 2 bases and J by 9 bases, with 17 bases between. Here the CDR3 reads CASSETGTRMGEQFF. The CDR3 nucleotides read TGTGCCAGCAGTGAAACCGGGACACGGATGGGTGAGCAGTTCTTC.

This clone turned up a few times. This rearrangement joins TRBV4-2 to TRBJ2-1, with D tentatively TRBD2 (6 bases). CDR1 LGHNA and CDR2 YNFKEQ come from the germline V gene. The CDR3 runs to 15 residues. Trimming stripped 5 bases from V and 0 bases from J, with 11 bases between. This CDR3 is CASSADGSSYNEQFF. The DNA of the CDR3 is TGTGCCAGCAGCGCGGACGGGAGCTCCTACAATGAGCAGTTCTTC.

The genes are TRBV11-2 and TRBJ2-1; D may be TRBD1 (5 bases). CDR3 size: 15 residues. The germline V gene encodes CDR1 SGHAT and CDR2 FQNNGV. V gave up 0 bases and J gave up 12 bases, with 18 bases separating them. The CDR3 reads CASSLDPQGRIGQFF. The CDR3 nucleotides read TGTGCCAGCAGCTTAGATCCGCAGGGTCGGATAGGGCAGTTCTTC. The entire variable domain, with the rest obtained from reference TRBV11-2 and TRBJ2-1, is as follows: EAGVAQSPRYKIIEKRQSVAFWCNPISGHATLYWYQQILGQGPKLLIQFQNNGVVDDSQLPKDRFSAERLKGVDSTLKIQPAKLEDSAVYLCASSLDPQGRIGQFFGPGTRLTVL.

This clone was detected a few times. The V call is TRBV19, the J call TRBJ1-1, with D perhaps matching TRBD1 (6 bases). From germline, CDR1 is LNHDA and CDR2 SQIVND (reference sequence). Trimming pared 6 bases from V and 2 bases from J, leaving 10 bases between. CDR3 length: 13 residues. The CDR3, as DNA: TGTGCCAGTAGATCACAGGGAAACACTGAAGCTTTCTTT. Its translation: CASRSQGNTEAFF.

V gene TRBV28 combines with J gene TRBJ2-7; TRBD2 is a possible D gene (5 bases). Germline V gives CDR1 MDHEN, CDR2 SYDVKM. The CDR3 is 16 amino acids. The V gene lost 6 bases and the J gene lost 1 base, with 19 bases spanning the gap. CDR3 in amino acids: CASRDSRSGGSYEQYF. The CDR3 DNA reads as TGTGCCAGCAGGGACTCTCGGTCGGGCGGGTCCTACGAGCAGTACTTC.

V is TRBV11-3 and J is TRBJ2-3, with 8 bases matching TRBD2. CDR3 size: 14 residues. Unmatched junction bases numbered 12, after V lost 5 bases and J lost 11 bases. CDR1 and CDR2 from the germline V gene are SGHNT and YENEEA. CDR3 DNA sequence: TGTGCCAGCAGCGAACTTAGTCCGGGGGGGAGGCAGTATTTT. It encodes CASSELSPGGRQYF.

The chain carries TRBV7-2 and TRBJ1-1; TRBD1 aligns across 10 bases. This CDR3 comprises 15 residues. Unmatched junction bases numbered 7, after V lost 5 bases and J lost 4 bases. Per the germline V gene, CDR1 is SGHTA and CDR2 is FQGNSA. CDR3 in amino acids: CASSIGQGDFTEAFF. As DNA, the CDR3 is TGTGCCAGCAGCATTGGACAGGGGGACTTCACTGAAGCTTTCTTT.

The rearrangement links TRBV30 to TRBJ2-7, with D tentatively TRBD2 (5 bases). Per germline, CDR1 GTSNPN and CDR2 SVGIG (reference sequence). The length of the CDR3 is 16 residues. V was cut by 0 bases and J by 6 bases, with 21 bases left in between. The CDR3 DNA follows: TGTGCCTGGAGTGTTGGAGGCAGGATCTTTTGGGGCGAGCAGTACTTC. Translation gives CAWSVGGRIFWGEQYF.